This T cell receptor beta chain was documented in a study of shared clonotypes between healthy human individuals. A note on this clone: The sample contains more than one DNA sequence encoding this CDR3.

The protocol was immunoSEQ multiplex PCR, while the TCRdb copy is restricted to in-frame clones and leaves out a portion. Of about 2.1 million clones in the sample, more than 85% were seen once. Naive-designated CD8 cells lacked CD45RO, were positively enriched for CCR7, and omitted terminally differentiated effector memory CD45RA+ cells. The sequencing sample was made of naive CD8+ T cells from PBMCs. The TCR was taken from a man in his late teens or twenties in good health. Some clones in this sample may be carry-over from other donors' samples.

The CDR3 coding sequence is TGTGCCAGCAGTTTAGGACAGGGTTTCTACAATGAGCAGTTCTTC. It specifies CASSLGQGFYNEQFF. The rearrangement links TRBV27 to TRBJ2-1, with 8 bases identical to TRBD1. This CDR3 is built from 15 residues. Germline V lookup: CDR1 MNHEY, CDR2 SMNVEV (reference sequence). Trimming took 2 bases from V and 3 from J; bases not matched to a gene: 3.